One and the same sample provided the 10 T cell receptor beta chains below, sequenced in a study of OX40 agonist ivuxolimab in advanced cancers. This table comes from immunoSEQ multiplex PCR, and its TCRdb copy is limited to in-frame clones, with some not included. The sample records 65,000 to 90,000 clones, roughly nine tenths being singletons. Sample: CD4+ or CD8+ T cells sorted from blood, taken in a trial of the OX40 agonist ivuxolimab. These receptors were obtained from an adult with an advanced solid tumor such as melanoma, head and neck, liver or kidney cancer.

V is TRBV5-1 and J is TRBJ2-1; D might be TRBD1 (6 bases). CDR3 length: 13 residues. Trimming pared 2 bases from V and 8 bases from J, leaving 11 bases between. CDR1 is SGHRS, CDR2 YFSETQ, per germline. CDR3 in DNA: TGCGCCAGCAGCTTCACAGGGTCTCATGAGCAGTTCTTC. Encoded protein: CASSFTGSHEQFF.

In this sample, this clone turned up once. The chain combines TRBV5-1 with TRBJ2-1; D ambiguous. Germline CDR1 SGHRS, CDR2 YFSETQ. V gave up 3 bases and J gave up 5 bases, with 21 bases separating them. This CDR3 spans 17 amino acids. Here the CDR3 DNA reads TGCGCCAGCAGCTCGCCCCTCGTTCCGACCGAACACAATGAGCAGTTCTTC. It is translated as CASSSPLVPTEHNEQFF.

This chain uses TRBV9 with TRBJ2-5; unclear D gene. The CDR3 loop spans 14 amino acids. V was clipped by 0 bases and J by 1 base, with 7 bases between them. CDR1 SGDLS and CDR2 YYNGEE come from the germline V gene. CDR3 nucleotides: TGTGCCAGCAGCGTAGAGGCAACCCAAGAGACCCAGTACTTC. Translating gives CASSVEATQETQYF.

The rearrangement links TRBV28 to TRBJ1-5; 9 positions agree with TRBD1. Germline V lookup: CDR1 MDHEN, CDR2 SYDVKM. This CDR3 has 16 amino acids. The V segment lost 6 bases and the J segment 5 bases; nucleotides outside the gene matches: 11. CDR3 in amino acids: CASSHSKWTGDQPQHF. For the CDR3, the DNA is TGTGCCAGCAGCCACAGTAAATGGACAGGGGATCAGCCCCAGCATTTT.

The rearrangement joins TRBV5-1 to TRBJ2-1; no clear D. The germline CDR1 and CDR2 sequences are SGHRS and YFSETQ. V was shortened by 0 bases and J by 15 bases, with 22 bases between the two germline ends. CDR3 size: 15 residues. The CDR3 region is CASSLDPQASRGRFF. The CDR3 region has the DNA TGCGCCAGCAGCTTGGACCCCCAGGCAAGCCGCGGTCGGTTCTTC.

The rearrangement links TRBV19 to TRBJ2-6; D not certain. The ends were cut back, 5 bases at V and 4 bases at J, with 6 bases in the middle. The CDR3 has 13 amino acids. Germline loops: CDR1 LNHDA, CDR2 SQIVND (reference sequence). The CDR3 DNA reads as TGTGCCAGTAGTTTAGCCGGGGCCAACGTCCTGACTTTC. This gives the protein CASSLAGANVLTF.

In its sample, this clone was seen once. This chain joins TRBV5-4 and TRBJ1-2; no definite D call. CDR3 length: 12 amino acids. Trimming stripped 3 bases from V and 2 bases from J, with 5 bases between. Looked up from germline, CDR1 is SGHNT and CDR2 is YYREEE (reference sequence). DNA for the CDR3: TGTGCCAGCAGCTCTGAGAACTATGGCTACACCTTC. Translation: CASSSENYGYTF.

This rearrangement joins TRBV7-2 to TRBJ2-7; D not certain. In germline, CDR1 is SGHTA, CDR2 FQGNSA. This CDR3 comprises 11 residues. V gave up 8 bases and J gave up 0 bases, with 5 bases separating them. CDR3 region: CASGPSYEQYF. In DNA form, the CDR3 reads TGTGCCAGCGGCCCCTCCTACGAGCAGTACTTC.

The count of this clone is one. This chain links TRBV6-1 with TRBJ1-2; D unclear. Germline-derived CDR1 and CDR2 are MNHNS and SASEGT. The CDR3 totals 13 residues. V lost 3 bases, J lost 8 bases, and 13 bases lay in between. CDR3 protein: CASSETGVWGYTF. The CDR3 coding sequence is TGTGCCAGCAGTGAGACGGGAGTGTGGGGCTACACCTTC.

This clone was counted only a few times. The V gene is TRBV28, the J gene TRBJ1-2, with TRBD1 as a possible D gene (6 bases). Germline CDR1 MDHEN, CDR2 SYDVKM. CDR3 length: 13 residues. Between the trimmed V and J ends, which lost 7 bases and 0 bases, there was a span of 9 bases. The DNA for the CDR3 is TGTGCCAGCAAGACAGGAACTAACTATGGCTACACCTTC. Translation gives CASKTGTNYGYTF.